One sample yielded the 2 T cell receptor beta chains listed below, sequenced in a study of T cell responses to AZD1222 COVID-19 vaccine. Repertoires were generated with immunoSEQ multiplex PCR, while TCRdb's copy carries only in-frame clones and drops some. The sample records roughly 170,000 clones, over 80% being singletons. The sample here was peripheral blood, taken on day 0 of AZD1222 vaccination. These receptors were obtained from an adult in good health.

The chain uses TRBV3-1 (or the pseudogene TRBV3-2) and TRBJ1-1; no definite D call. Per the germline V gene, CDR1 is LGHDT and CDR2 is YNNKEL (reference sequence). V was cut by 1 base and J by 5 bases, with 11 bases left in between. The CDR3 is 14 residues long. The CDR3 loop is CASSQGVGVTEAFF. CDR3 DNA sequence: TGTGCCAGCAGCCAAGGGGTGGGAGTTACTGAAGCTTTCTTT.

The rearrangement joins TRBV28 to TRBJ2-7; 11 bases map to TRBD2. The CDR3 loop spans 15 amino acids. Germline loops: CDR1 MDHEN, CDR2 SYDVKM. V was clipped by 6 bases and J by 3 bases; unmatched bases: 7. This CDR3 is CASSIGTSGYYEQYF. In DNA, the CDR3 is TGTGCCAGCAGCATAGGGACTAGCGGATACTACGAGCAGTACTTC.